Listed below are T cell receptor beta chains from one sample, sequenced in a study of blood T cell repertoires in COVID-19. Repertoires were generated with immunoSEQ multiplex PCR, while TCRdb's copy carries only in-frame clones and drops some. Of some 200,000 clones in the sample, approximately 82% were seen once. The sequencing sample was made of peripheral blood. These receptors were obtained from a middle-aged woman who had recovered from COVID-19. CDR3s include the opening cysteine and the closing phenylalanine or tryptophan. Fields, in order: clone size, J gene, V gene, D gene, CDR3 protein, CDR3 DNA. The D gene is left open where the match is weak. Only part of the rows carry a size: once, few, many, or a class if the clone is expanded.

clone size: NA
J gene: TRBJ1-2
V gene: TRBV18
D gene: NA
CDR3 protein: CASSPPTGVISYGYTF
CDR3 DNA: TGTGCCAGCTCACCACCCACGGGGGTTATAAGCTATGGCTACACCTTC

clone size: few
J gene: TRBJ2-7
V gene: TRBV2
D gene: TRBD1
CDR3 protein: CASGRDRSSYEQYF
CDR3 DNA: TGTGCCAGCGGTAGGGACAGGTCCTCCTACGAGCAGTACTTC

clone size: NA
J gene: TRBJ1-2
V gene: TRBV5-5
D gene: NA
CDR3 protein: CASSLEEFGYTF
CDR3 DNA: TGTGCCAGCAGCTTGGAGGAGTTTGGCTACACCTTC

clone size: NA
J gene: TRBJ2-7
V gene: TRBV5-1
D gene: TRBD2
CDR3 protein: CASSPSGGQLSREQYF
CDR3 DNA: TGCGCCAGCAGCCCAAGCGGGGGGCAACTCTCCCGCGAGCAGTACTTC

clone size: NA
J gene: TRBJ2-1
V gene: TRBV9
D gene: TRBD2
CDR3 protein: CASSVGFGTSNNEQFF
CDR3 DNA: TGTGCCAGCAGCGTAGGTTTTGGGACTAGCAACAATGAGCAGTTCTTC

clone size: few
J gene: TRBJ2-2
V gene: TRBV11-3
D gene: NA
CDR3 protein: CASSLIPGPNTGELFF
CDR3 DNA: TGTGCCAGCAGCTTAATTCCAGGGCCTAACACCGGGGAGCTGTTTTTT

clone size: NA
J gene: TRBJ1-1
V gene: TRBV4-1
D gene: TRBD1
CDR3 protein: CASSQVTGPPEAFF
CDR3 DNA: TGCGCCAGCAGCCAAGTGACAGGGCCCCCTGAAGCTTTCTTT

clone size: NA
J gene: TRBJ1-2
V gene: TRBV5-1
D gene: TRBD1
CDR3 protein: CASSQTQGAYGYTF
CDR3 DNA: TGCGCCAGCAGTCAAACACAGGGGGCGTATGGCTACACCTTC

clone size: NA
J gene: TRBJ2-1
V gene: TRBV6-1
D gene: TRBD2
CDR3 protein: CASSEFTSGDNEQFF
CDR3 DNA: TGTGCCAGCAGTGAATTCACTAGCGGGGACAATGAGCAGTTCTTC

clone size: NA
J gene: TRBJ2-5
V gene: TRBV12-3/TRBV12-4
D gene: NA
CDR3 protein: CASSLTTQETQYF
CDR3 DNA: TGTGCCAGCAGTTTGACAACCCAAGAGACCCAGTACTTC

clone size: NA
J gene: TRBJ1-6
V gene: TRBV7-9
D gene: TRBD1
CDR3 protein: CASSYDRGNSPLHF
CDR3 DNA: TGTGCCAGCAGCTACGACAGGGGTAATTCACCCCTCCACTTT

clone size: NA
J gene: TRBJ2-5
V gene: TRBV11-2
D gene: NA
CDR3 protein: CASSLGSGQETQYF
CDR3 DNA: TGTGCCAGCAGCTTAGGTTCGGGACAAGAGACCCAGTACTTC

clone size: NA
J gene: TRBJ1-2
V gene: TRBV18
D gene: TRBD1
CDR3 protein: CASSPTGEYYGYTF
CDR3 DNA: TGTGCCAGCTCACCGACAGGGGAATACTATGGCTACACCTTC

clone size: NA
J gene: TRBJ2-2
V gene: TRBV19
D gene: TRBD1
CDR3 protein: CASTPGTGVWGELFF
CDR3 DNA: TGTGCCAGTACTCCCGGGACAGGGGTTTGGGGGGAGCTGTTTTTT

clone size: NA
J gene: TRBJ1-1
V gene: TRBV19
D gene: NA
CDR3 protein: CATLGGTEAFF
CDR3 DNA: TGTGCCACCCTAGGGGGCACTGAAGCTTTCTTT

clone size: NA
J gene: TRBJ1-6
V gene: TRBV2
D gene: NA
CDR3 protein: CASSREEITGLPSPLHF
CDR3 DNA: TGTGCCAGCAGTAGGGAAGAAATCACAGGGCTCCCTTCACCCCTCCACTTT

clone size: NA
J gene: TRBJ2-7
V gene: TRBV19
D gene: TRBD1
CDR3 protein: CASSIRTGSYEQYF
CDR3 DNA: TGTGCCAGTAGTATCCGGACAGGCTCCTACGAGCAGTACTTC

clone size: NA
J gene: TRBJ1-1
V gene: TRBV9
D gene: NA
CDR3 protein: CASSVVPGVDTEAFF
CDR3 DNA: TGTGCCAGCAGCGTAGTTCCAGGGGTGGACACTGAAGCTTTCTTT

clone size: NA
J gene: TRBJ2-7
V gene: TRBV29-1
D gene: NA
CDR3 protein: CSVVTGTYEQYF
CDR3 DNA: TGCAGCGTTGTAACAGGGACCTACGAGCAGTACTTC

clone size: NA
J gene: TRBJ2-1
V gene: TRBV13
D gene: TRBD1
CDR3 protein: CASSLGGTGGMSEQFF
CDR3 DNA: TGTGCCAGCAGCTTAGGCGGGACAGGGGGTATGTCTGAGCAGTTCTTC

clone size: few
J gene: TRBJ2-7
V gene: TRBV11-3
D gene: NA
CDR3 protein: CASSQPLPFAAAGYEQYF
CDR3 DNA: TGTGCCAGCAGCCAACCACTCCCTTTTGCTGCAGCAGGATACGAGCAGTACTTC

clone size: NA
J gene: TRBJ1-3
V gene: TRBV28
D gene: TRBD1
CDR3 protein: CASTASGGRGNTIYF
CDR3 DNA: TGTGCCAGCACAGCTTCAGGGGGCAGAGGAAACACCATATATTTT

clone size: NA
J gene: TRBJ2-3
V gene: TRBV13
D gene: TRBD1
CDR3 protein: CASSLGGWDRGGNTQYF
CDR3 DNA: TGTGCCAGCAGCTTAGGGGGATGGGACAGGGGTGGCAATACGCAGTATTTT

clone size: NA
J gene: TRBJ2-1
V gene: TRBV19
D gene: TRBD2
CDR3 protein: CASSGPGLAGKQFF
CDR3 DNA: TGTGCCAGTAGTGGTCCGGGACTAGCGGGGAAGCAGTTCTTC

clone size: once
J gene: TRBJ1-2
V gene: TRBV5-6
D gene: NA
CDR3 protein: CASSLLGTGVNYGYTF
CDR3 DNA: TGTGCCAGCAGTCTCCTCGGGACTGGAGTTAACTATGGCTACACCTTC

clone size: NA
J gene: TRBJ1-5
V gene: TRBV6-5
D gene: NA
CDR3 protein: CASSRQPDQPQHF
CDR3 DNA: TGTGCCAGCAGCCGACAGCCAGATCAGCCCCAGCATTTT

clone size: NA
J gene: TRBJ2-7
V gene: TRBV5-1
D gene: TRBD2
CDR3 protein: CASSVTSGGWYEQYF
CDR3 DNA: TGCGCCAGCAGCGTGACTAGCGGGGGTTGGTACGAGCAGTACTTC

clone size: NA
J gene: TRBJ2-2
V gene: TRBV4-1
D gene: NA
CDR3 protein: CASSQLVAGINTGELFF
CDR3 DNA: TGCGCCAGCAGCCAACTGGTTGCAGGGATAAACACCGGGGAGCTGTTTTTT

clone size: NA
J gene: TRBJ1-3
V gene: TRBV9
D gene: TRBD1
CDR3 protein: CASSAPGTGGAGNTIYF
CDR3 DNA: TGTGCCAGCAGCGCCCCAGGGACAGGGGGAGCTGGAAACACCATATATTTT

clone size: NA
J gene: TRBJ1-6
V gene: TRBV10-3
D gene: TRBD1
CDR3 protein: CAISETGQGDSPLHF
CDR3 DNA: TGTGCCATCAGTGAGACGGGACAGGGGGATTCACCCCTCCACTTT

clone size: NA
J gene: TRBJ2-5
V gene: TRBV7-2
D gene: TRBD1
CDR3 protein: CASSLGGQGRTQYF
CDR3 DNA: TGTGCCAGCAGCTTAGGAGGACAGGGTCGGACCCAGTACTTC

clone size: NA
J gene: TRBJ2-3
V gene: TRBV6-5
D gene: TRBD2
CDR3 protein: CASSYSGRGRTDTQYF
CDR3 DNA: TGTGCCAGCAGTTACTCGGGGCGGGGGAGGACAGATACGCAGTATTTT

clone size: NA
J gene: TRBJ2-7
V gene: TRBV3-1/TRBV3-2
D gene: NA
CDR3 protein: CASSLGDFYEQYF
CDR3 DNA: TGTGCCAGCAGCCTAGGGGATTTCTACGAGCAGTACTTC

clone size: NA
J gene: TRBJ2-1
V gene: TRBV5-6
D gene: NA
CDR3 protein: CASSQFYNEQFF
CDR3 DNA: TGTGCCAGCAGCCAATTTTACAATGAGCAGTTCTTC

clone size: NA
J gene: TRBJ2-4
V gene: TRBV21-1
D gene: NA
CDR3 protein: CASSNFPGQKFAKNIQYF
CDR3 DNA: TGTGCCAGCAGCAATTTTCCGGGACAGAAGTTTGCCAAAAACATTCAGTACTTC

clone size: NA
J gene: TRBJ2-7
V gene: TRBV5-6
D gene: TRBD1
CDR3 protein: CASSLTGTGDYEQYF
CDR3 DNA: TGTGCCAGCAGCTTAACCGGGACAGGGGACTACGAGCAGTACTTC

clone size: once
J gene: TRBJ1-2
V gene: TRBV9
D gene: NA
CDR3 protein: CASSVVGGYGYTF
CDR3 DNA: TGTGCCAGCAGCGTAGTAGGAGGCTATGGCTACACCTTC

clone size: NA
J gene: TRBJ1-2
V gene: TRBV5-1
D gene: NA
CDR3 protein: CASSVGGGERGYTF
CDR3 DNA: TGCGCCAGCAGCGTCGGGGGAGGCGAGCGTGGCTACACCTTC

clone size: NA
J gene: TRBJ1-2
V gene: TRBV6-5
D gene: NA
CDR3 protein: CASRILGAGRYGYTF
CDR3 DNA: TGTGCCAGCAGAATACTTGGGGCTGGAAGATATGGCTACACCTTC

clone size: NA
J gene: TRBJ1-1
V gene: TRBV5-1
D gene: TRBD1
CDR3 protein: CASSSGGIDTEAFF
CDR3 DNA: TGCGCCAGCAGCTCAGGGGGAATTGACACTGAAGCTTTCTTT

clone size: NA
J gene: TRBJ2-1
V gene: TRBV28
D gene: NA
CDR3 protein: CASNSLGYEQFF
CDR3 DNA: TGTGCCAGCAACTCACTAGGGTACGAGCAGTTCTTC

clone size: few
J gene: TRBJ1-5
V gene: TRBV7-9
D gene: TRBD1
CDR3 protein: CASSQGDRGAFSQPQHF
CDR3 DNA: TGTGCCAGCAGCCAGGGAGACAGGGGGGCGTTTAGTCAGCCCCAGCATTTT

clone size: NA
J gene: TRBJ2-7
V gene: TRBV20-1
D gene: TRBD1
CDR3 protein: CSASVGQGNEQYF
CDR3 DNA: TGCAGTGCTAGTGTGGGACAGGGGAACGAGCAGTACTTC

clone size: NA
J gene: TRBJ1-4
V gene: TRBV29-1
D gene: TRBD1
CDR3 protein: CSVTLDRSTNEKLFF
CDR3 DNA: TGCAGCGTTACCTTGGACAGGTCAACTAATGAAAAACTGTTTTTT

clone size: NA
J gene: TRBJ1-6
V gene: TRBV2
D gene: NA
CDR3 protein: CASSDRRLGALHF
CDR3 DNA: TGTGCCAGCAGTGACCGCCGCCTCGGGGCCCTCCACTTT

clone size: NA
J gene: TRBJ1-6
V gene: TRBV5-1
D gene: NA
CDR3 protein: CASSLSAGLNSPLHF
CDR3 DNA: TGCGCCAGCAGCCTATCCGCGGGCCTCAATTCACCCCTCCACTTT

clone size: NA
J gene: TRBJ1-1
V gene: TRBV7-9
D gene: NA
CDR3 protein: CASSLNPGGNTEAFF
CDR3 DNA: TGTGCCAGCAGCTTGAATCCGGGTGGGAACACTGAAGCTTTCTTT

clone size: NA
J gene: TRBJ2-3
V gene: TRBV11-3
D gene: NA
CDR3 protein: CASSLDGDTGTQYF
CDR3 DNA: TGTGCCAGCAGCTTAGATGGAGACACAGGTACGCAGTATTTT

clone size: NA
J gene: TRBJ1-5
V gene: TRBV7-9
D gene: TRBD1
CDR3 protein: CASSIGTGVSRNQPQHF
CDR3 DNA: TGTGCCAGCAGCATTGGGACAGGGGTATCTAGGAATCAGCCCCAGCATTTT

clone size: NA
J gene: TRBJ1-3
V gene: TRBV28
D gene: NA
CDR3 protein: CASSLGSQGINTIYF
CDR3 DNA: TGTGCCAGCAGTTTAGGGTCCCAGGGGATAAACACCATATATTTT

clone size: NA
J gene: TRBJ2-5
V gene: TRBV9
D gene: NA
CDR3 protein: CASSVEWEFQETQYF
CDR3 DNA: TGTGCCAGCAGCGTAGAGTGGGAGTTCCAAGAGACCCAGTACTTC

clone size: NA
J gene: TRBJ2-7
V gene: TRBV5-1
D gene: NA
CDR3 protein: CASSDSLYEQYF
CDR3 DNA: TGCGCCAGCAGTGACAGTCTCTACGAGCAGTACTTC

clone size: NA
J gene: TRBJ2-7
V gene: TRBV9
D gene: TRBD1
CDR3 protein: CASSPFLEGAHYEQYF
CDR3 DNA: TGTGCCAGCAGCCCCTTCCTTGAGGGGGCTCACTACGAGCAGTACTTC